The subject of this entry is one TCR beta chain. Looked up from germline, CDR1 is SGHTA and CDR2 is FQGNSA. The V and J ends lost 1 base and 1 base respectively, with 10 bases between them. There are 15 residues in the CDR3. This record comes from a study of blood T cell repertoires in COVID-19. Study overall: Specimens from acute and convalescent COVID-19 originated in the United States, Italy and Spain. From T cells, B-cell-depleted T cells, or PBMCs came the material, which was cDNA or gDNA.

Authors' data handling: Reference gene primer amplification gave estimated nucleated cell counts. Generated by immunoSEQ multiplex PCR, the TCRdb table keeps only in-frame clones and is missing some. V and J calls and clone size are as listed in that table; D and trimming were resolved from the DNA. This repertoire shows nearly 300,000 clones, about 91% found once; its top ten account for 5.5% to 8.5%. This TCR was recovered from a woman aged 30 to 39 who had recovered from COVID-19. The genes are TRBV7-2 and TRBJ1-1; D is possibly TRBD1 (5 bases). Sequencing was performed on peripheral blood. CDR3 region: CASSLVEGENTEAFF. The CDR3 bases are TGTGCCAGCAGCTTAGTTGAAGGGGAGAACACTGAAGCTTTCTTT. Drawing the rest from reference TRBV7-2 and TRBJ1-1, the complete variable domain is GAGVSQSPSNKVTEKGKDVELRCDPISGHTALYWYRQSLGQGLEFLIYFQGNSAPDKSGLPSDRFSAERTGGSVSTLTIQRTQQEDSAVYLCASSLVEGENTEAFFGQGTRLTVV.